This T cell receptor beta chain was recorded in a study of cytomegalovirus exposure and HLA in healthy donors. Study results and caveats: For presence/absence analyses, sequencing depth was assumed to be roughly uniform across donors. Cytomegalovirus association was listed for approximately 150 TCR beta chains.

PCR involved 60 Vbeta and 13 Jbeta primers. Authors' processing steps: In a later analysis, of some 80 million unique beta chains, about 12 million appeared in at least two donors. Assay used: immunoSEQ multiplex PCR; TCRdb lists only in-frame clones, some missing. V, J and clone size were drawn from that table, and D and trimming were deduced from the DNA. This sample has 100,000 to 150,000 clones; about 82% occur once, and the top ten carry about 1.2%. Of note for this clone: The antigen is undetermined.

The clonotype comes from a boy aged 10-17 years in good health and CMV-seronegative. Material for sequencing was PBMCs.

The CDR3 loop is CASNRDRGRGETQYF. CDR3 in DNA: TGTGCCAGCAACCGGGACAGGGGGCGAGGGGAGACCCAGTACTTC. The genes are TRBV6-1 and TRBJ2-5; 12 bases are shared with TRBD1. The CDR3 has 15 residues. Germline V gene sequence: CDR1 MNHNS, CDR2 SASEGT. Trimming at V came to 7 bases and at J to 5 bases, leaving 8 bases not matched to a gene.